The clone carrying this T cell receptor beta chain turned up a few times. The data belong to a study of T cells after yellow fever vaccination. The trim removed 1 base at V and 0 bases at J, leaving 3 bases unmatched. The CDR3 contains 15 residues. Germline loops: CDR1 SGHDN, CDR2 FVKESK. TCRdb analysed the 5' RACE reads with MiXCR anew, one entry per CDR3 protein. The table shows about 96,000 distinct CDR3 sequences, with roughly 8.2% occurring only once. The receptor was derived from a man aged 18 to 30 who received the YFV17D yellow fever vaccine. The sequences come from CD8+ T cells not binding an NS4B(214-222) dextramer, sorted from PBMCs, collected around 15 days after the first yellow fever vaccination. The gene calls are TRBV14 and TRBJ2-7; TRBD2 aligns across 7 bases. The DNA for the CDR3 is TGTGCCAGCAGCCAAGGGGAGGGCCCCTCCTACGAGCAGTACTTC. Residues: CASSQGEGPSYEQYF.